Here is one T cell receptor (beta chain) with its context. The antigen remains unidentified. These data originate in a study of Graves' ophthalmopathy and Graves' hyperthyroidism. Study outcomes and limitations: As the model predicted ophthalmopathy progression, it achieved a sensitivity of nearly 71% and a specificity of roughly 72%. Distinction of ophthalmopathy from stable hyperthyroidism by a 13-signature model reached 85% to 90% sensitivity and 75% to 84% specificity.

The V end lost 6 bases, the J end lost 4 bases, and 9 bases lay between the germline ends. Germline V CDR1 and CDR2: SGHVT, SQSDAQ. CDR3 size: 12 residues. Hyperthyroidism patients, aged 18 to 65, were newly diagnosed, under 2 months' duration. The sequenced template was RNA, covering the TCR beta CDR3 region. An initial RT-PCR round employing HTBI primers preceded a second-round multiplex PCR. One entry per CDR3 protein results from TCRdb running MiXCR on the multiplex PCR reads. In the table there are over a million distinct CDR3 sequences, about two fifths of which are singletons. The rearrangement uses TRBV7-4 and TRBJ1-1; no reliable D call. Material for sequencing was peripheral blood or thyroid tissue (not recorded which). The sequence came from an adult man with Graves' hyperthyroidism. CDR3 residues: CASRGFGTEAFF. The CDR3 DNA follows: TGTGCCAGCAGGGGTTTTGGCACTGAAGCTTTCTTT.